This record concerns one T cell receptor beta chain sequence. This sample is part of a study of Graves' ophthalmopathy and Graves' hyperthyroidism. V lost 5 bases and J lost 4; bases outside the gene matches: 5. This CDR3 has 15 amino acids. The germline V gene encodes CDR1 LGHDT and CDR2 YNNKEL (reference sequence). Researchers took RNA transcripts and amplified TCR beta CDR3 regions from them. The library came from an HTBI-primed first-round RT-PCR and a second-round multiplex PCR. TCRdb re-analysed the multiplex PCR reads in MiXCR, keeping a single row per CDR3 protein. The sample includes about 1.2 million distinct CDR3 sequences, about 35% of them seen just once.

Sequencing was done on a sample of peripheral blood or thyroid tissue (not recorded which). V and J are TRBV3-1 and TRBJ1-6; TRBD1 aligns across 7 bases. This clonotype originated in an adult man with Graves' hyperthyroidism. The CDR3 spells CASSDNRGYNSPLHF. CDR3 coding DNA: TGTGCCAGCAGCGACAACAGGGGATATAATTCACCCCTCCACTTT.